A single sample is the source of the 7 T cell receptor beta chains below, sequenced in a study of monozygotic twins with inflammatory bowel disease. TCRdb re-called the 5' RACE reads; every CDR3 protein appears as one record, without DNA. The sample totals about 110,000 distinct CDR3 sequences. Sequencing was carried out using blood. Source of these receptors: a human donor with ulcerative colitis or Crohn's disease, or a healthy co-twin of an affected twin (not recorded which).

The V gene is TRBV7-9, the J gene TRBJ2-3; TCRdb's assignment of TRBD2 cannot be checked, as there is no DNA. This CDR3 comprises 15 residues. Germline CDR1 and CDR2: SEHNR and FQNEAQ (reference sequence). The CDR3 loop reads CASSTLAGGGDTQYF.

CDR3 amino acids: CASSQAGANTGELFF. The chain couples TRBV3-1 to TRBJ2-2; TCRdb designates TRBD2, a call that cannot be tested without DNA. Germline lookup yields CDR1 LGHDT and CDR2 YNNKEL (reference sequence). The CDR3 length is 15 residues.

The chain combines TRBV20-1 with TRBJ1-2. This CDR3 is built from 14 residues. The germline CDR1 and CDR2 sequences are DFQATT and SNEGSKA (reference sequence). This CDR3 is CSARDFLDPYGYTF.

V is TRBV6-5 and J is TRBJ1-4; TCRdb returns TRBD1, unconfirmable since there is no DNA. The germline gives CDR1 MNHEY, CDR2 SVGAGI. The CDR3 totals 13 residues. CDR3 loop: CASRRDRNEKLFF.

The chain recombines TRBV18 with TRBJ2-7; the TCRdb D gene call, TRBD1, has no DNA to confirm it. Per germline, CDR1 KGHSH and CDR2 LQKENI. The CDR3 has 16 amino acids. The CDR3 loop reads CASSPRTGQSSYEQYF.

The CDR3 protein is CASSVVGGPSDTQYF. This chain joins TRBV9 and TRBJ2-3; absent DNA, TCRdb's TRBD2 call cannot be checked. Germline V lookup: CDR1 SGDLS, CDR2 YYNGEE. The CDR3 is 15 residues long.

This rearrangement joins TRBV20-1 to TRBJ2-3; TCRdb's assignment of TRBD1 cannot be checked, as there is no DNA. This CDR3 is 14 amino acids long. CDR1 is DFQATT and CDR2 is SNEGSKA in the germline V gene (reference sequence). This CDR3 reads CSARDQGATDTQYF.